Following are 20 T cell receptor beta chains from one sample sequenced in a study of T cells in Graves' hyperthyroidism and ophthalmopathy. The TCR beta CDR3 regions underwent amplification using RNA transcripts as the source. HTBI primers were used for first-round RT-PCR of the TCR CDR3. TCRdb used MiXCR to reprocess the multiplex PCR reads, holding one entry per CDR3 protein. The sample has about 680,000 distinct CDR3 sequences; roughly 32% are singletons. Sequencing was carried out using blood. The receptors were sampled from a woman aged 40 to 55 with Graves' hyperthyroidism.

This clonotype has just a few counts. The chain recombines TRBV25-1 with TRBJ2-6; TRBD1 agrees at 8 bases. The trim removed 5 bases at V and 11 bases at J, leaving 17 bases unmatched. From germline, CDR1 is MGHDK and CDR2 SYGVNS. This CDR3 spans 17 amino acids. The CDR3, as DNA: TGTGCCAGCAGTTTAACGCCCTCGGACAGGGCCGGCCACGTCCTGACTTTC. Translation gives CASSLTPSDRAGHVLTF.

The DNA for the CDR3 is TGTGCCAGCAGCCCGGGCGCCAGGGGGAAGAGGGAGCAGTACTTC. Residues: CASSPGARGKREQYF. The chain carries TRBV7-2 and TRBJ2-7, with 7 bases matching TRBD1. Germline V gene data show CDR1 as SGHTA and CDR2 as FQGNSA. The CDR3 has 15 amino acids. V trimming: 5 bases; J trimming: 7 bases; junction bases outside the gene matches: 14.

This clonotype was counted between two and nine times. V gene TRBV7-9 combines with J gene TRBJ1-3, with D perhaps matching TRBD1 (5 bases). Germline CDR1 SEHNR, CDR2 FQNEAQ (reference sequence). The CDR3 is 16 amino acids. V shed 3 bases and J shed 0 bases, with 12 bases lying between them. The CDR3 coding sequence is TGTGCCAGCAGCTTTAAACCAGGGAGCTCTGGAAACACCATATATTTT. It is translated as CASSFKPGSSGNTIYF.

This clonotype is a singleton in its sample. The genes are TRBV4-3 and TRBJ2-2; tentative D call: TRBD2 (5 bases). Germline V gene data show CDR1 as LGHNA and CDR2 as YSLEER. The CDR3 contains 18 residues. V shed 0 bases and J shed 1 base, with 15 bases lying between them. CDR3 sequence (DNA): TGCGCCAGCAGCCAAGAGGCCGTAGCGTTTAAGAACACCGGGGAGCTGTTTTTT. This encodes CASSQEAVAFKNTGELFF.

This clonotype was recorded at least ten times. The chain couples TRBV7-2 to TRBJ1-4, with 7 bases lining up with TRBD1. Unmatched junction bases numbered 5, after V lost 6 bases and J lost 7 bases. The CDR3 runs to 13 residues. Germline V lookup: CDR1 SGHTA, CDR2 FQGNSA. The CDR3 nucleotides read TGTGCCAGCAGTCAACAGGGGCGTGAAAAACTGTTTTTT. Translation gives CASSQQGREKLFF.

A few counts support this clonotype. CDR3 in amino acids: CASSLPVTDTQYF. CDR3 DNA: TGTGCCAGCAGCTTACCCGTCACAGATACGCAGTATTTT. This rearrangement joins TRBV7-2 to TRBJ2-3; no reliable D call. This CDR3 is 13 amino acids long. Germline lookup yields CDR1 SGHTA and CDR2 FQGNSA. Trimming removed 2 bases from V and 2 bases from J, with 5 bases in between. The full variable domain, completed using reference TRBV7-2 and TRBJ2-3, is GAGVSQSPSNKVTEKGKDVELRCDPISGHTALYWYRQSLGQGLEFLIYFQGNSAPDKSGLPSDRFSAERTGGSVSTLTIQRTQQEDSAVYLCASSLPVTDTQYFGPGTRLTVL.

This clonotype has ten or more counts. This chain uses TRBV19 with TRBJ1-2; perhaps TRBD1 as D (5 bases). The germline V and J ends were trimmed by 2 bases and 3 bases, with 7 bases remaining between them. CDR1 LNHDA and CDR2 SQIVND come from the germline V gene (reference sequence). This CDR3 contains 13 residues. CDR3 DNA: TGTGCCAGTAGTATATTGGGGCACTATGGCTACACCTTC. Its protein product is CASSILGHYGYTF.

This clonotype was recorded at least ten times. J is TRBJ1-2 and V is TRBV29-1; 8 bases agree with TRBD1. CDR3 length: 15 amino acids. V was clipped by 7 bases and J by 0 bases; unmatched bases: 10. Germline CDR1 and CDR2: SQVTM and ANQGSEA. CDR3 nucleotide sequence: TGCAGCGCCGCTAGCCGGGACAGGTCTAACTATGGCTACACCTTC. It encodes CSAASRDRSNYGYTF.

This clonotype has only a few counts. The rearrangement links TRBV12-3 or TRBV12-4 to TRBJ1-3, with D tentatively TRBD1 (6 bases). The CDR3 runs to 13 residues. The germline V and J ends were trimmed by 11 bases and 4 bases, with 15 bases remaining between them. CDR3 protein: CALRSGVGNTIYF. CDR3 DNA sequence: TGTGCCCTTAGGTCAGGGGTCGGAAACACCATATATTTT.

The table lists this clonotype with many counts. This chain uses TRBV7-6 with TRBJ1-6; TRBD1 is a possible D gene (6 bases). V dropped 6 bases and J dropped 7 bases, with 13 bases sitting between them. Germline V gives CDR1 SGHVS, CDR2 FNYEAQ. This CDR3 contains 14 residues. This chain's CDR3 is CASRNTGLNSPLHF. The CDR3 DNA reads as TGTGCCAGCAGGAATACAGGGCTAAATTCACCCCTCCACTTT.

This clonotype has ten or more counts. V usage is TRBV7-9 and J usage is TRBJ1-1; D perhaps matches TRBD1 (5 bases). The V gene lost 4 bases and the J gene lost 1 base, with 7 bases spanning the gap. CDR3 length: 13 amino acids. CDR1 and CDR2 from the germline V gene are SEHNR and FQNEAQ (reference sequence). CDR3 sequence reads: CASSSGANTEAFF. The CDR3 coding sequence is TGTGCCAGCAGCTCCGGGGCGAACACTGAAGCTTTCTTT.

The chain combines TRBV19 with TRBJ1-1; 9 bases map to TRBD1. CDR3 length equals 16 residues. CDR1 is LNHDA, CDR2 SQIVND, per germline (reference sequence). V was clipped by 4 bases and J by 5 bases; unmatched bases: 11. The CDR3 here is CASSTDPDRGRTEAFF. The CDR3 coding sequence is TGTGCCAGTAGTACAGACCCGGACAGGGGAAGAACTGAAGCTTTCTTT.

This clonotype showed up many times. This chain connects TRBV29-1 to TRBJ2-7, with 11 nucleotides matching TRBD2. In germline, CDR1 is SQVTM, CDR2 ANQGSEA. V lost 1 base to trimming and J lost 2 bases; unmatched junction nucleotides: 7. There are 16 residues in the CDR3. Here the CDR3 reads CSVEGGLAGRPYEQYF. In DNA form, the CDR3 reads TGCAGCGTTGAAGGAGGACTAGCGGGCAGGCCCTACGAGCAGTACTTC.

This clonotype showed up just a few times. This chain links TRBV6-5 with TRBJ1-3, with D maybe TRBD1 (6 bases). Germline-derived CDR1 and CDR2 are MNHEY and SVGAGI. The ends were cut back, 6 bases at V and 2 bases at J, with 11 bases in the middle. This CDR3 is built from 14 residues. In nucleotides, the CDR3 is TGTGCCAGCAGGCTCGGGACAACTGGAAACACCATATATTTT. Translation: CASRLGTTGNTIYF.

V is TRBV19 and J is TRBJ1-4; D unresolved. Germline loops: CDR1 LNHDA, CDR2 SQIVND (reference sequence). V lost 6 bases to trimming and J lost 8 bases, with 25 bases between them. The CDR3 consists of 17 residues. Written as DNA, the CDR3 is TGTGCCAGTAGACGGGCCAAAGACATTCCCGTAGGGGAAAAACTGTTTTTT. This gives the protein CASRRAKDIPVGEKLFF. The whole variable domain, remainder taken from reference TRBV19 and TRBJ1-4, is DGGITQSPKYLFRKEGQNVTLSCEQNLNHDAMYWYRQDPGQGLRLIYYSQIVNDFQKGDIAEGYSVSREKKESFPLTVTSAQKNPTAFYLCASRRAKDIPVGEKLFFGSGTQLSVL.

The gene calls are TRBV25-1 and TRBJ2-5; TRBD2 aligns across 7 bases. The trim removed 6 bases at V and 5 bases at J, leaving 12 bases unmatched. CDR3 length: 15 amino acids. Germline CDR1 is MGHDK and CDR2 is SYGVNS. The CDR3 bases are TGTGCCAGCAGCCCGACGGGGGGATTTCAGGAGACCCAGTACTTC. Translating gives CASSPTGGFQETQYF. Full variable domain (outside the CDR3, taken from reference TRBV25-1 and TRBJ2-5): EADIYQTPRYLVIGTGKKITLECSQTMGHDKMYWYQQDPGMELHLIHYSYGVNSTEKGDLSSESTVSRIRTEHFPLTLESARPSHTSQYLCASSPTGGFQETQYFGPGTRLLVL.

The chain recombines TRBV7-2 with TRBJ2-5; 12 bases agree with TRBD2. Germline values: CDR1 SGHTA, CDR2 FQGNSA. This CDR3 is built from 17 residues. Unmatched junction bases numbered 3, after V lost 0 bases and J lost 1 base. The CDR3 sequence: CASSLAGLAGIQETQYF. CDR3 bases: TGTGCCAGCAGCTTAGCTGGACTAGCGGGGATCCAAGAGACCCAGTACTTC.

The CDR3 region is CASSQRGGSNTEAFF. The DNA of the CDR3 is TGTGCCAGCAGCCAACGAGGAGGGTCGAACACTGAAGCTTTCTTT. The rearrangement uses TRBV7-9 and TRBJ1-1, with D hard to call. Trimming took off 5 bases at V and 1 base at J, with 14 bases between the two ends. Looked up from germline, CDR1 is SEHNR and CDR2 is FQNEAQ (reference sequence). The CDR3 loop spans 15 amino acids.

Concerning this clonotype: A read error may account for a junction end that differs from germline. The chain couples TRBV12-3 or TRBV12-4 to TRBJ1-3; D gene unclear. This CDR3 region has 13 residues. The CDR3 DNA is TGTGCCGGCAGTCAGCCCCAAGGAAACACCATATATTTT. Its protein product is CAGSQPQGNTIYF.

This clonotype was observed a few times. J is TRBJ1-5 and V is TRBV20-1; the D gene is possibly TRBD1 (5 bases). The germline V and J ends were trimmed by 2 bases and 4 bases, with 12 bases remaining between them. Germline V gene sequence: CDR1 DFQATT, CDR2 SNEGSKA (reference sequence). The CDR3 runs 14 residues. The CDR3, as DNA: TGCAGTGCTAGATCTTGGGGGGGGAATCAGCCCCAGCATTTT. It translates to CSARSWGGNQPQHF.